A selection of T cell receptor beta chains follows, all from one sample in a study of identical twins' blood T cells. Each CDR3 protein gets one entry after TCRdb re-called the 5' RACE reads with MiXCR. The table has about 370,000 distinct CDR3 sequences, under 30% seen once. Input material: PBMCs. The receptors shown here come from a woman aged 18 to 55 in good health. The CDR3 runs from the conserved cysteine through the conserved F or W. D genes are given only for firm matches. Clone size, where shown, is once, few, many, or a class for clones that have expanded.

.	TRBJ1-2	.	TRBV20-1	TGCAGTGCTATCGACCGCTATGGCTACACCTTC	CSAIDRYGYTF
.	TRBJ2-3	.	TRBV5-6	TGTGCCACCCCTCTCCGGGATGCTAGCACAGATACGCAGTATTTT	CATPLRDASTDTQYF
once	TRBJ1-4	TRBD1	TRBV5-6	TGTGCCAGCAGCTTTGGACAGGGCGTTGAAAAACTGTTTTTT	CASSFGQGVEKLFF
.	TRBJ1-2	.	TRBV6-5	TGTGCCAGCAGTTACGGGCCGTCGTCGAGTGGCTACACCTTC	CASSYGPSSSGYTF
.	TRBJ1-1	.	TRBV4-1	TGCGCCAGCAGCCCAAGGAACACTAACACTGAAGCTTTCTTT	CASSPRNTNTEAFF
.	TRBJ2-1	TRBD1	TRBV9	TGTGCCAGCAGCGTAGAGTGGGGACAGCGGAATGAGCAGTTCTTC	CASSVEWGQRNEQFF
.	TRBJ2-2	.	TRBV7-9	TGTGCCAGCAGCTTTGAGTGGGGATCGAACACCGGGGAGCTGTTTTTT	CASSFEWGSNTGELFF
.	TRBJ1-5	.	TRBV27	TGTGCCAGCAGCAGCGGAGGGGCCTCACGGCCCCAGCATTTT	CASSSGGASRPQHF
.	TRBJ1-3	.	TRBV20-1	TGCAGTGCTACCGGGACCCGAAGGGGCACCATATATTTT	CSATGTRRGTIYF
few	TRBJ2-7	.	TRBV7-2	TGTGCCAGCTCCCAGGGACCCGCCTACGAGCAGTACTTC	CASSQGPAYEQYF
few	TRBJ2-1	.	TRBV4-1	TGCGCCAGCAGCCAGGTAGATGTGGTTGTTTTCGATGAGCAGTTCTTC	CASSQVDVVVFDEQFF
few	TRBJ2-3	.	TRBV20-1	TGCAGTGCTAGGCCTCCCGCAGATACGCAGTATTTT	CSARPPADTQYF
.	TRBJ2-3	.	TRBV27	TGTGCCAGCAGTATCGACCTCATCAGAACGCAGTATTTT	CASSIDLIRTQYF
few	TRBJ1-5	TRBD1	TRBV3-1	TGTGCCAGCAGCCCGGGACAGGGGGCATTTGGGCAGCCCCAGCATTTT	CASSPGQGAFGQPQHF
few	TRBJ1-1	.	TRBV9	TGTGCCAGCAGCGACCGAGGGGACGGCCTGAACACTGAAGCTTTCTTT	CASSDRGDGLNTEAFF
few	TRBJ1-1	TRBD1	TRBV25-1	TGTGCCAGCAGTGCCCGGGACAGGGGGTTGAACACTGAAGCTTTCTTT	CASSARDRGLNTEAFF
many	TRBJ1-4	.	TRBV5-1	TGCGCCAGCAGCCCCCAGGGGGAAAAACTGTTTTTT	CASSPQGEKLFF
.	TRBJ1-1	.	TRBV6-2/TRBV6-3	TGTGCCAGCAGTGAGTGGGGCAGAAACACTGAAGCTTTCTTT	CASSEWGRNTEAFF
.	TRBJ1-1	.	TRBV2	TGTGCGAGTAGGATGGTGAACACTGAAGCTTTCTTT	CASRMVNTEAFF
many	TRBJ2-1	.	TRBV29-1	TGCAGCGTTGTTGGCCGTGAGCAGTTCTTC	CSVVGREQFF
many	TRBJ1-1	.	TRBV5-5	TGTGCCAGCACCAATTCGAGACGTAGGTCGTTCACTGAAGCTTTCTTT	CASTNSRRRSFTEAFF
few	TRBJ1-1	.	TRBV7-8	TGTGCCAGCAGCTTTACCGACGAGACTGAAGCTTTCTTT	CASSFTDETEAFF
.	TRBJ2-2	.	TRBV20-1	TGCAGTGCAGCGGTGGGGGGTACCGGGGAGCTGTTTTTT	CSAAVGGTGELFF
few	TRBJ1-2	.	TRBV10-3	TGTGCCATCAGTGACCAGGGAGGGTACTATGGCTACACCTTC	CAISDQGGYYGYTF